The 19 T cell receptor delta chains below all came from one sample that was sequenced in a study of Vδ1+ human thymocytes. Findings of the study overall: In the thymus, TRG and TRD repertoires looked highly polyclonal with Gaussian CDR3 lengths.

Which antigens these TCRs recognize remains unknown. RNA was extracted from the cells and then reverse transcribed. Pooled V-gene forward primers with one constant-region reverse primer generated the CDR3 amplicons by multiplex PCR. TCRdb re-identified clones in the multiplex PCR reads via CATT. In the table there are tens of thousands of delta-chain clones, approximately 16% of which are singletons. Sequenced sample: Vdelta1+ gamma-delta thymocytes from the thymus. Documented subset: FACS-sorted CD3+ TCRalphabeta- TCRVdelta1+ TCRVdelta2- thymocytes. The receptors originated from a girl younger than two who had congenital heart surgery.

This clone occurred a few times. J is TRDJ1 and V is TRDV1; D perhaps matches TRDD3 (5 bases). The CDR3 has 19 amino acids. V lost 2 bases and J lost 0, with 22 bases in between. Germline loops: CDR1 TSWWSYY, CDR2 QGS. This CDR3 reads CALGEYTDTLLIYTDKLIF. CDR3 sequence (DNA): TGTGCTCTTGGGGAATATACAGATACCTTATTGATATACACCGATAAACTCATCTTT.

Details on this clone: At one boundary the junction diverges from the germline segment, which might be a read error. The gene calls are TRDV2 and TRDJ1; 11 bases map to TRDD3. The germline CDR1 and CDR2 sequences are GEAIGNYY and EKD. The length of the CDR3 is 16 residues. CDR3 nucleotide sequence: TGTGCCCGTGACGTGGGGGATACGGGGGCGACCGATAAACTCATCTTT. As protein: CARDVGDTGATDKLIF.

This clone showed up just a few times. This chain uses TRDV1 with TRDJ1; 10 nucleotides line up with TRDD3. This CDR3 spans 17 amino acids. V dropped 4 bases and J dropped 9; count of bases not matched to a gene: 17. Germline V lookup: CDR1 TSWWSYY, CDR2 QGS. Written as DNA, the CDR3 is TGTGCTCTTGGGGGATTGGATAGACTCGGGGGATACGCCGAACTCATCTTT. Protein product: CALGGLDRLGGYAELIF.

This clone was seen a handful of times. The genes are TRDV1 and TRDJ1; D tentatively reads TRDD2 or TRDD3 (6 bases each). Germline-derived CDR1 and CDR2 are TSWWSYY and QGS. The CDR3 runs 24 residues. Between the trimmed V and J ends, which lost 2 bases and 10 bases, there was a span of 47 bases. This CDR3 reads CALGENSPTPTPVLGKRFVERLIF. The CDR3 DNA sequence: TGTGCTCTTGGGGAAAATTCTCCTACTCCTACCCCGGTACTGGGTAAAAGGTTCGTCGAGAGACTCATCTTT.

V is TRDV1 and J is TRDJ1, with 12 bases identical to TRDD3. This CDR3 comprises 24 residues. Germline CDR1 reads TSWWSYY; CDR2 reads QGS. Trimming took 0 bases from V and 3 from J; bases not matched to a gene: 26. The CDR3 is CALGELVQVYFLPVLGDTPDKLIF. The CDR3 region has the DNA TGTGCTCTTGGGGAACTCGTCCAGGTGTACTTCCTACCTGTACTGGGGGATACACCCGATAAACTCATCTTT.

The V and J genes are TRDV1 and TRDJ1; D unclear. Germline-derived CDR1 and CDR2 are TSWWSYY and QGS. With 3 bases removed from V and 1 base from J, the gap between germline ends came to 30 bases. This CDR3 is 21 amino acids long. CDR3 sequence: CALGDPSPTRPIPVPTDKLIF. The CDR3 DNA is TGTGCTCTTGGGGACCCCTCCCCGACACGGCCTATACCGGTACCCACCGATAAACTCATCTTT.

This clone has only a few counts. The V and J genes are TRDV1 and TRDJ1, with 9 positions matching TRDD3. Germline V lookup: CDR1 TSWWSYY, CDR2 QGS. The CDR3 loop spans 25 amino acids. V was clipped by 0 bases and J by 0 bases; unmatched bases: 29. DNA for the CDR3: TGTGCTCTTGGGGAACTAGTTTCCTACACTGGGGGACCTCTGAGCGGGGGGATGTACACCGATAAACTCATCTTT. Protein: CALGELVSYTGGPLSGGMYTDKLIF.

The chain couples TRDV1 to TRDJ1; D is unclear. From germline, CDR1 is TSWWSYY and CDR2 QGS. The CDR3 consists of 15 residues. Trimming shortened V by 0 bases and J by 6 bases, and 14 bases separated the two germline ends. As DNA, the CDR3 is TGTGCTCTTGGGGAACTGGTCCGACTCGAACATAAACTCATCTTT. It is translated as CALGELVRLEHKLIF.

V is TRDV1 and J is TRDJ1; 10 nucleotides agree with TRDD3. Germline V gene sequence: CDR1 TSWWSYY, CDR2 QGS. CDR3 size: 12 residues. V lost 7 bases to trimming and J lost 10 bases; unmatched junction nucleotides: 6. CDR3 coding DNA: TGTGCTCTTGCTGGGGGATATGGAAGACTCATCTTT. Protein product: CALAGGYGRLIF.

The sample holds a few counts of this clone. The chain links TRDV1 to TRDJ1; 7 positions agree with TRDD3. Trimming cost V 1 base and J 3 bases; bases outside gene matches: 14. The CDR3 totals 18 residues. Germline V CDR1 and CDR2: TSWWSYY, QGS. The CDR3, as DNA: TGTGCTCTTGGGGAACGGGGGGTACTGGGGATGACACCCGATAAACTCATCTTT. Translated, it gives CALGERGVLGMTPDKLIF.

There are a few counts of this clone. The rearrangement joins TRDV1 to TRDJ1; D is ambiguous. Germline CDR1 is TSWWSYY and CDR2 is QGS. V was clipped by 6 bases and J by 0 bases, with 14 bases between them. This CDR3 has 15 amino acids. CDR3 residues: CALGILSGYTDKLIF. Written as DNA, the CDR3 is TGTGCTCTTGGAATTTTATCCGGGTACACCGATAAACTCATCTTT.

Remarks on this clone: The junction does not match germline at one end; this may be a read error. The rearrangement joins TRDV1 to TRDJ1; D unclear. Germline loops: CDR1 TSWWSYY, CDR2 QGS. The CDR3 extends over 13 amino acids. This CDR3 is CALGALLSDKLIF. CDR3 bases: TGTGCTCTTGGGGCCCTCTTGTCCGATAAGCTCATCTTT.

This clone was observed a handful of times. The chain combines TRDV2 with TRDJ1; 7 bases line up with TRDD3. CDR3 length: 16 residues. Losses at the gene ends were 0 bases for V and 3 bases for J; bases not matched to a gene: 9. Germline CDR1 is GEAIGNYY and CDR2 is EKD. The CDR3 region is CACDTVWGEISDKLIF. DNA of the CDR3: TGTGCCTGTGACACCGTCTGGGGGGAGATTTCCGATAAACTCATCTTT.

This clone showed up just a few times. The chain combines TRDV1 with TRDJ1; 13 bases are a match to TRDD3. V dropped 1 base and J dropped 3; count of bases not matched to a gene: 23. Germline CDR1 is TSWWSYY and CDR2 is QGS. The CDR3 consists of 23 residues. The DNA for the CDR3 is TGTGCTCTTGGGGAACGCAGCCTCATCCTTACTGGGGGATACGGGAGTTGCGCCGATAAACTCATCTTT. Its translation is CALGERSLILTGGYGSCADKLIF.

This clone was observed a single time. V and J are TRDV1 and TRDJ1; D call uncertain. The ends were cut back, 3 bases at V and 0 bases at J, with 29 bases in the middle. The CDR3 length is 21 residues. CDR1 and CDR2 (germline): TSWWSYY, QGS. This chain's CDR3 is CALGDPSVAWPRRTYTDKLIF. In DNA, the CDR3 is TGTGCTCTTGGGGACCCCTCCGTGGCCTGGCCTAGGAGGACGTACACCGATAAACTCATCTTT.

There are a few counts of this clone. The chain is built from TRDV1 and TRDJ1, with 12 bases lining up with TRDD3. The CDR3 runs 23 residues. Germline CDR1 TSWWSYY, CDR2 QGS. V shed 1 base and J 0 bases; nucleotides not matched to a gene: 21. The CDR3 bases are TGTGCTCTTGGGGAACCGGGCCTTCCTCCTACTGGGGGATACTCGGAGTACACCGATAAACTCATCTTT. Its protein product is CALGEPGLPPTGGYSEYTDKLIF.

This clone has a handful of counts. This chain joins TRDV1 and TRDJ1; D perhaps matches TRDD3 (5 bases). CDR1 is TSWWSYY and CDR2 is QGS in the germline V gene. The CDR3 contains 25 residues. Trimming pared 0 bases from V and 0 bases from J, leaving 38 bases between. As DNA, the CDR3 is TGTGCTCTTGGGGAACTCTCCCGTTCCGTACCATGTGGGGCCTCCCTGGGACTGTACACCGATAAACTCATCTTT. Its translation: CALGELSRSVPCGASLGLYTDKLIF.

This clone has at least ten counts. The sample holds other DNA sequences that translate to the same CDR3. The rearrangement uses TRAV29/DV5 and TRDJ1; D might be TRDD2 (6 bases). The germline CDR1 and CDR2 sequences are NSMFDY and ISSIKDK. The CDR3 contains 17 residues. V dropped 1 base and J dropped 0 bases, with 19 bases sitting between them. In DNA form, the CDR3 reads TGTGCAGCAAGCTTTTCCTATTCCCAAGAGCACACCGATAAACTCATCTTT. Its translation is CAASFSYSQEHTDKLIF.

The chain couples TRDV1 to TRDJ1; D remains unclear. This CDR3 is 14 amino acids long. V lost 3 bases to trimming and J lost 2 bases, with 10 bases between them. CDR1 and CDR2 from the germline V gene are TSWWSYY and QGS. The CDR3 DNA is TGTGCTCTTGGGGACCCCATCAGGACCGATAAACTCATCTTT. Translation: CALGDPIRTDKLIF.